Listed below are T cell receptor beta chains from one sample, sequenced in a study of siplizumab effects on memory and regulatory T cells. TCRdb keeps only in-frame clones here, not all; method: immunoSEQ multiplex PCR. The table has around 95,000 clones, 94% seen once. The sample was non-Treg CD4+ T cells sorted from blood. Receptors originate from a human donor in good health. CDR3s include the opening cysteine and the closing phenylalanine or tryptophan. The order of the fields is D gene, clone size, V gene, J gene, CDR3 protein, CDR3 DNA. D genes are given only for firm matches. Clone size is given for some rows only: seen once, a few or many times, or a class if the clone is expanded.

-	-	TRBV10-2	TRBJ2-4	CASSEVSTGMNIQYF	TGCGCCAGCAGTGAGGTATCGACAGGCATGAACATTCAGTACTTC
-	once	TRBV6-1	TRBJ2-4	CASSGGHTGDIQYF	TGTGCCAGCAGCGGAGGACATACAGGCGACATTCAGTACTTC
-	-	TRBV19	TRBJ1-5	CASSIGRPNNQPQHF	TGTGCCAGTAGTATTGGGCGACCGAACAATCAGCCCCAGCATTTT
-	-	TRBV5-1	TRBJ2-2	CASSLARGSRTGELFF	TGCGCCAGCAGCTTGGCCCGGGGGAGTCGAACCGGGGAGCTGTTTTTT
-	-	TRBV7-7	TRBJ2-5	CASSSQLGETQYF	TGTGCTAGCAGCTCGCAACTCGGGGAGACCCAGTACTTC
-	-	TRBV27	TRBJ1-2	CASSLSGSRGYGYTF	TGTGCCAGCAGTTTAAGTGGGTCGCGGGGCTATGGCTACACCTTC
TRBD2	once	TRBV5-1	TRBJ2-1	CASSSISGSLDNEQFF	TGCGCCAGCAGCTCAATTAGCGGGAGCCTCGACAATGAGCAGTTCTTC
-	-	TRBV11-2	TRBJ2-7	CASSLVGSRESEQYF	TGTGCCAGCAGCTTAGTGGGCAGCCGGGAATCCGAGCAGTACTTC
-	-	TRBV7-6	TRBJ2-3	CASSLVGGTSTDTQYF	TGTGCCAGCAGCTTAGTGGGTGGGACTAGCACAGATACGCAGTATTTT
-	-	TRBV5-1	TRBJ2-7	CASSSLVDGSEQYF	TGCGCCAGCAGCTCTTTAGTGGACGGCTCCGAGCAGTACTTC
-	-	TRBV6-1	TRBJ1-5	CASAEINQPQHF	TGTGCCAGTGCTGAGATAAATCAGCCCCAGCATTTT
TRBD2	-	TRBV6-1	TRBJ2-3	CASSEARSGLGTDTQYF	TGTGCCAGCAGTGAAGCGAGGTCGGGACTAGGAACAGATACGCAGTATTTT
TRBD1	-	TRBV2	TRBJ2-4	CASRDVHKMTGGRDLFLAKNIQYF	TGTGCCAGCAGGGATGTACACAAAATGACAGGGGGCCGGGATTTGTTCTTAGCCAAAAACATTCAGTACTTC
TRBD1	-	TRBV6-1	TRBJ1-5	CASSPQGVGGWPQHF	TGTGCCAGCAGTCCCCAGGGGGTAGGGGGCTGGCCCCAGCATTTT
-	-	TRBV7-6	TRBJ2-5	CASSLEPLARAFQETQYF	TGTGCCAGCAGCTTAGAGCCTTTGGCTCGGGCATTCCAAGAGACCCAGTACTTC
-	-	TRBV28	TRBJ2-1	CASSTIRWRYNEQFF	TGTGCCAGCAGTACGATCCGTTGGCGTTACAATGAGCAGTTCTTC
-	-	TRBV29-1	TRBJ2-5	CSVDPSRSERETQYF	TGCAGCGTTGACCCGTCACGGTCTGAGAGAGAGACCCAGTACTTC
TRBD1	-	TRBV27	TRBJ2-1	CASSLRTGVRSYNEQFF	TGTGCCAGCAGTCTGAGGACAGGGGTCCGCTCCTACAATGAGCAGTTCTTC
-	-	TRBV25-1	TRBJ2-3	CASSSSTDTQYF	TGTGCCAGCAGCTCTAGCACAGATACGCAGTATTTT
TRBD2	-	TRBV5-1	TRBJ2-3	CASSSGLAGETDTQYF	TGCGCCAGCAGCTCCGGACTAGCGGGAGAGACAGATACGCAGTATTTT
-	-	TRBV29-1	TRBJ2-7	CSVAPQGSPYEQYF	TGCAGCGTCGCGCCCCAGGGATCCCCCTACGAGCAGTACTTC
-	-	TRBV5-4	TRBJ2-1	CASSLQRGEGNEQFF	TGTGCCAGCAGCCTTCAGAGGGGTGAGGGGAATGAGCAGTTCTTC
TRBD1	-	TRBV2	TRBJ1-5	CASSGTGGNQPQHF	TGTGCCAGCAGTGGGACAGGGGGCAATCAGCCCCAGCATTTT
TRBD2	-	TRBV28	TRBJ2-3	CASSTVRTSGSTDTQYF	TGTGCCAGCAGTACCGTTAGGACTAGCGGGAGCACAGATACGCAGTATTTT
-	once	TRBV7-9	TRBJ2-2	CASSLGGNTGELFF	TGTGCCAGCAGCTTAGGCGGGAACACCGGGGAGCTGTTTTTT
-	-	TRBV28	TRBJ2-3	CASSPPSTDTQYF	TGTGCCAGCAGTCCGCCTAGCACAGATACGCAGTATTTT
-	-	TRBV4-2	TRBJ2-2	CASSQDRELAGELFF	TGTGCCAGCAGCCAAGATAGAGAGTTGGCCGGGGAGCTGTTTTTT
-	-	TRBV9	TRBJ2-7	CASSVGTDSSYEQYF	TGTGCCAGCAGCGTAGGGACGGATAGCTCCTACGAGCAGTACTTC
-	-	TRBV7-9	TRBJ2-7	CASSLRLGSDYEQYF	TGTGCCAGCAGCTTAAGGCTAGGTTCGGACTACGAGCAGTACTTC
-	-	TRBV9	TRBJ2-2	CASSVGTAGGELFF	TGTGCCAGCAGCGTCGGGACGGCGGGCGGGGAGCTGTTTTTT
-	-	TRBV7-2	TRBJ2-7	CASSPGPQGTYEQYF	TGTGCCAGCAGCCCGGGCCCCCAAGGGACCTACGAGCAGTACTTC
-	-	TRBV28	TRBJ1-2	CASTDSRYNYGYTF	TGTGCCAGCACTGACAGTCGATATAACTATGGCTACACCTTC
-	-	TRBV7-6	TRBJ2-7	CASSLVQGAYEQYF	TGTGCCAGCAGCTTAGTACAGGGCGCCTACGAGCAGTACTTC
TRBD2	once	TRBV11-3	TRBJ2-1	CASSKLAEDYNEQFF	TGTGCCAGCAGTAAACTAGCGGAAGATTACAATGAGCAGTTCTTC
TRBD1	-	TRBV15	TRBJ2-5	CATSRLQGGQDLYQETQYF	TGTGCCACCAGCAGACTTCAGGGGGGACAGGACTTGTACCAAGAGACCCAGTACTTC
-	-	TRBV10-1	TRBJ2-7	CASSQTPGPQGGEQYF	TGCGCCAGCAGTCAAACCCCGGGACCCCAAGGAGGCGAGCAGTACTTC
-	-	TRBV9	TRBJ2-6	CASGGSANVLTF	TGTGCCAGCGGGGGGAGTGCCAACGTCCTGACTTTC
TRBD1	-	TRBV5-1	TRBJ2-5	CASSLSGGWETQYF	TGCGCCAGCAGCTTATCAGGGGGCTGGGAGACCCAGTACTTC
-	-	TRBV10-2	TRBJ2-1	CASIDLGTRVNNEQFF	TGCGCCAGCATAGACCTTGGAACGAGAGTCAACAATGAGCAGTTCTTC